The T cell receptor (beta chain) under discussion was sequenced for a study of shared T cell receptors in the human thymus. The germline V gene has CDR1 MNHNS and CDR2 SASEGT. The CDR3 contains 18 residues. The ends lost 4 bases at V and 0 bases at J; junction bases unmatched: 10. The repertoire was sequenced with immunoSEQ multiplex PCR; TCRdb's copy has only in-frame clones and lacks some. Here the sample spans over 450,000 clones, approximately 80% being singletons. This sample was also put to use in a study of human thymus T cells. According to that study: Healthy Finnish infants undergoing corrective surgery for congenital heart defects were used as donors. From resections taken during corrective heart surgery, the thymus tissue was obtained.

This TCR was recovered from a boy in the first two years of life with a congenital heart defect. The chain couples TRBV6-1 to TRBJ1-5, with 9 bases that match TRBD1. The sequencing sample was made of thymocytes. The CDR3 is CASSARTGEWGSNQPQHF. Written as DNA, the CDR3 is TGTGCCAGCAGTGCCCGGACAGGGGAATGGGGTAGCAATCAGCCCCAGCATTTT.